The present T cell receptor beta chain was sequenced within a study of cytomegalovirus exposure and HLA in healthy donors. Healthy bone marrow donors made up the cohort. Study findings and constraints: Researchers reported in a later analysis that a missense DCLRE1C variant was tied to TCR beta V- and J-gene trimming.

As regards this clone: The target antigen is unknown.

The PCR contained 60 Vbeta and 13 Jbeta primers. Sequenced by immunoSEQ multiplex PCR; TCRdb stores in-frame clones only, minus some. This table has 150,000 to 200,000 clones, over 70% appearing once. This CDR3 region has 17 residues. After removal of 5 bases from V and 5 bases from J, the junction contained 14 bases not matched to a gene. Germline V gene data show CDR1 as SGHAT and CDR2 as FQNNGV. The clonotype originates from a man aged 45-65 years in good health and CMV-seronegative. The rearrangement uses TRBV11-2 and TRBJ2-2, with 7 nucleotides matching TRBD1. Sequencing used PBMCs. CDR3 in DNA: TGTGCCAGCAGCCCCACGGGACAGAAAATTTCAACCGGGGAGCTGTTTTTT. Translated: CASSPTGQKISTGELFF.